Listed here are 19 T cell receptor beta chains from one sample, sequenced in a study of blood T cells in healthy people across ages. Primers used in a second PCR of about 7 to 12 cycles were a sample-barcoded 5' primer and a J-beta primer mix. TCRdb analysed the 5' RACE reads with MiXCR anew, one entry per CDR3 protein. The table has some 370,000 distinct CDR3 sequences, about 52% seen once. Source material: blood. All receptors come from a man between 60 and 70 years old in good health.

The rearrangement joins TRBV20-1 to TRBJ1-4; D remains ambiguous. The CDR3 contains 13 residues. The V and J ends lost 1 base and 2 bases respectively, with 5 bases between them. Germline lookup yields CDR1 DFQATT and CDR2 SNEGSKA (reference sequence). This chain's CDR3 is CSARVVTNEKLFF. Written as DNA, the CDR3 is TGCAGTGCTAGAGTGGTTACTAATGAAAAACTGTTTTTT.

At least ten counts were recorded for this clonotype. The chain employs TRBV7-6 and TRBJ2-7; D uncertain. Per the germline V gene, CDR1 is SGHVS and CDR2 is FNYEAQ. The V and J ends lost 4 bases and 4 bases respectively, with 8 bases between them. CDR3 size: 12 residues. CDR3 region: CASSSQWYEQYF. The CDR3 DNA reads as TGTGCCAGCAGCTCCCAGTGGTACGAGCAGTACTTC.

This clonotype was counted a few times. CDR3 in DNA: TGTGCCAGCAGTGATACTGGGCCCCCCCTGGGTGAGCAGTTCTTC. It encodes CASSDTGPPLGEQFF. The chain carries TRBV2 and TRBJ2-1; D unresolved. This CDR3 comprises 15 residues. Looked up from germline, CDR1 is SNHLY and CDR2 is FYNNEI. Trimming removed 3 bases from V and 9 bases from J, with 18 bases in between.

This sequence joins TRBV9 and TRBJ2-3; a weak D match, TRBD1 (7 bases). V lost 0 bases and J 4 bases, leaving 15 bases between the germline ends. The CDR3 runs to 16 residues. Germline lookup yields CDR1 SGDLS and CDR2 YYNGEE. In DNA, the CDR3 is TGTGCCAGCAGCGTAGCTGCTCAGGGGGGACCAGATACGCAGTATTTT. Protein sequence: CASSVAAQGGPDTQYF.

This clonotype has only one observation. The V gene is TRBV28, the J gene TRBJ1-2, with D possibly being TRBD1 (5 bases). V shed 8 bases and J shed 3 bases, with 10 bases lying between them. CDR1 is MDHEN and CDR2 is SYDVKM in the germline V gene. The CDR3 has 12 residues. The CDR3 DNA reads TGTGCCAGCGACAGCGGGGACTATGGCTACACCTTC. It encodes CASDSGDYGYTF.

The chain carries TRBV28 and TRBJ1-1, with D unclear. This CDR3 comprises 13 residues. Germline V CDR1 and CDR2: MDHEN, SYDVKM. Trimming stripped 8 bases from V and 5 bases from J, with 15 bases between. CDR3 DNA: TGTGCCAGCTACGGCGGGGTGGAGACTGAAGCTTTCTTT. Encoded protein: CASYGGVETEAFF. Together with reference TRBV28 and TRBJ1-1, the CDR3 gives the full variable domain: DVKVTQSSRYLVKRTGEKVFLECVQDMDHENMFWYRQDPGLGLRLIYFSYDVKMKEKGDIPEGYSVSREKKERFSLILESASTNQTSMYLCASYGGVETEAFFGQGTRLTVV.

The chain is built from TRBV24-1 and TRBJ2-1; D might be TRBD1 (7 bases). Germline CDR1 and CDR2: KGHDR and SFDVKD. V lost 9 bases and J lost 3, with 11 bases in between. The CDR3 runs 13 residues. The CDR3 DNA is TGTGCCACCGCAGGGGGGAACTACAATGAGCAGTTCTTC. It translates to CATAGGNYNEQFF.

This clonotype has at least ten counts. This rearrangement joins TRBV24-1 to TRBJ2-2; D tentatively fits TRBD1 or TRBD2 (5 bases each). From germline, CDR1 is KGHDR and CDR2 SFDVKD. V was trimmed by 2 bases and J by 5 bases, leaving 11 bases between them. The CDR3 length is 15 residues. The CDR3 loop is CATSDYPGRTGELFF. The CDR3 DNA reads TGTGCCACCAGTGATTACCCGGGGCGAACCGGGGAGCTGTTTTTT.

This clonotype was detected only a few times. The chain carries TRBV28 and TRBJ2-3; TRBD2 agrees at 7 bases. Trimming removed 5 bases from V and 5 bases from J; junction bases left unmatched: 4. CDR3 length: 13 residues. Germline V gene sequence: CDR1 MDHEN, CDR2 SYDVKM. In nucleotides, the CDR3 is TGTGCCAGCAGTCACGGGGGGTTAGATACGCAGTATTTT. It specifies CASSHGGLDTQYF. The full variable domain, its missing parts supplied by reference TRBV28 and TRBJ2-3, is DVKVTQSSRYLVKRTGEKVFLECVQDMDHENMFWYRQDPGLGLRLIYFSYDVKMKEKGDIPEGYSVSREKKERFSLILESASTNQTSMYLCASSHGGLDTQYFGPGTRLTVL.

V gene TRBV6-2 or TRBV6-3 combines with J gene TRBJ1-2, with a tentative D call TRBD1 (5 bases). V dropped 8 bases and J dropped 4 bases, with 20 bases sitting between them. The CDR3 is made up of 15 amino acids. Germline V gives CDR1 MNHEY, CDR2 SVGEGT. Here the CDR3 reads CASGSGQIGSYGYTF. In DNA form, the CDR3 reads TGTGCCAGCGGATCAGGGCAAATCGGTTCCTATGGCTACACCTTC.

The chain couples TRBV20-1 to TRBJ2-3; 8 bases are a match to TRBD2. The CDR3 has 13 amino acids. Trimming cost V 3 bases and J 2 bases; bases outside gene matches: 1. Germline CDR1 reads DFQATT; CDR2 reads SNEGSKA (reference sequence). CDR3: CSARRGATDTQYF. CDR3 nucleotide sequence: TGCAGTGCTAGGCGGGGGGCCACAGATACGCAGTATTTT.

The chain links TRBV6-2 or TRBV6-3 to TRBJ2-3; TRBD1 agrees at 7 bases. CDR3 size: 16 residues. Germline lookup yields CDR1 MNHEY and CDR2 SVGEGT. J was trimmed by 6 bases and V by 7 bases; bases with no gene match: 16. The CDR3 loop reads CASTSRRDRGSDTQYF. In nucleotides, the CDR3 is TGTGCCAGCACCTCCCGCCGGGACAGAGGTTCCGATACGCAGTATTTT.

The V call is TRBV5-6, the J call TRBJ2-7; 7 bases map to TRBD2. From germline, CDR1 is SGHDT and CDR2 YYEEEE. The CDR3 covers 14 residues. V lost 0 bases and J lost 7; bases outside the gene matches: 7. The CDR3 DNA reads as TGTGCCAGCAGCTTGGAACTAGCGAAGGGGGAGCAGTACTTC. As protein: CASSLELAKGEQYF.

This clonotype was counted once. The V gene is TRBV6-5, the J gene TRBJ2-3, with 7 bases lining up with TRBD2. Germline V CDR1 and CDR2: MNHEY, SVGAGI. J gave up 0 bases and V 6 bases, and 6 bases lay outside the gene matches. This CDR3 comprises 15 residues. Written as DNA, the CDR3 is TGTGCCAGCAGCCGCGGCGGGGGTAGCACAGATACGCAGTATTTT. Translated: CASSRGGGSTDTQYF.

This clonotype was seen only a few times. CDR3 sequence: CASSGMGGYEQYF. CDR3 DNA sequence: TGCGCCAGCAGTGGAATGGGCGGCTACGAGCAGTACTTC. V is TRBV10-1 and J is TRBJ2-7, with D uncertain. V was clipped by 4 bases and J by 3 bases, with 10 bases between them. This CDR3 comprises 13 residues. The germline CDR1 and CDR2 sequences are WNHNN and SYGVQD (reference sequence).

This sequence joins TRBV7-3 and TRBJ2-1, with 10 bases identical to TRBD2. Judging by the DNA end, TRBJ2-7 fits better; the J call may be wrong. The CDR3 covers 17 residues. The V gene's germline CDR1 is SGHTA and CDR2 FQGTGA. CDR3 sequence (DNA): TGTGCCAGCAGCTTAGCACTAGCGGGAACGTCCTACAATGAGCAGTACTTC. Protein: CASSLALAGTSYNEQYF.

The V and J genes are TRBV30 and TRBJ2-4; 8 bases map to TRBD2. Germline CDR1 is GTSNPN and CDR2 is SVGIG (reference sequence). The junction had 12 bases not matched to a gene; V was cut back by 4 bases and J by 7 bases. The CDR3 contains 15 residues. CDR3 sequence reads: CAWTAGGGGYNIQYF. CDR3 coding DNA: TGTGCCTGGACGGCGGGGGGTGGAGGTTACAACATTCAGTACTTC.

The chain carries TRBV12-3 or TRBV12-4 and TRBJ2-1; 8 positions agree with TRBD2. This CDR3 has 13 residues. Trimming removed 2 bases from V and 8 bases from J; junction bases left unmatched: 2. CDR3 sequence reads: CASSLPGGHEQFF. CDR3 DNA sequence: TGTGCCAGCAGTTTACCGGGAGGGCATGAGCAGTTCTTC.

The sample holds many counts of this clonotype. This chain connects TRBV28 to TRBJ2-7; possibly TRBD1 for D (5 bases). This CDR3 contains 14 residues. Deletions cut 5 bases from V and 2 bases from J, with 13 bases between. Germline values: CDR1 MDHEN, CDR2 SYDVKM. The CDR3 here is CASSRQLGAYEQYF. In DNA, the CDR3 is TGTGCCAGCAGTCGACAGCTTGGCGCCTACGAGCAGTACTTC.